The entry below describes one TCR beta chain. This entry is derived from a study of T-cell memory formation after mild COVID-19. Study-wide context: Across donors, TCR clusters were largely donor specific.

5'RACE with constant-segment primers yielded barcoded, UMI-tagged TCR alpha and TCR beta cDNA libraries. Using its own MiXCR run on the 5' RACE reads, TCRdb lists one record per CDR3 protein. Among 400,000 or so distinct CDR3 sequences listed, approximately 20% were seen once. V shed 2 bases and J shed 0 bases, with 11 bases lying between them. The V gene's germline CDR1 is SGHVS and CDR2 FQNEAQ. This CDR3 has 17 residues. The chain recombines TRBV7-8 with TRBJ2-6; D is undetermined. The specimen was PBMCs or a T cell subset sorted from them (not recorded which). This clonotype originated in an adult woman who had mild COVID-19 (a few samples of this study predate the infection). Cell type and time point are not known. The CDR3 is CASSLTIRSSGANVLTF. In nucleotides, the CDR3 is TGTGCCAGCAGCTTAACGATCAGATCCTCTGGGGCCAACGTCCTGACTTTC.